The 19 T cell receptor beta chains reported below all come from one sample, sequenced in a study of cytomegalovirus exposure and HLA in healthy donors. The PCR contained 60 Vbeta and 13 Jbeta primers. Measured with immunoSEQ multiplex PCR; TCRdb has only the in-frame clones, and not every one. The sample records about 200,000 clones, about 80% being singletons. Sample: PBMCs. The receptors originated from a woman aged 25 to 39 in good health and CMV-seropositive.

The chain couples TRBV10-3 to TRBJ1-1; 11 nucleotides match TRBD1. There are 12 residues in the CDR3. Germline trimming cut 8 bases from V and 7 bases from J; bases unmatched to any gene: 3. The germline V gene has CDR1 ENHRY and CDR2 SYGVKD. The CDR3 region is CAIGTGGGEAFF. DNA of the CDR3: TGTGCCATCGGGACAGGGGGTGGTGAAGCTTTCTTT.

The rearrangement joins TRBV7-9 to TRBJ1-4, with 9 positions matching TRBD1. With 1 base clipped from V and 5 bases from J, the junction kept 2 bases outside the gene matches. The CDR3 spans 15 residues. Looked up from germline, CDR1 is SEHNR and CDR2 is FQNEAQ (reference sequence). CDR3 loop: CASSLGDRENEKLFF. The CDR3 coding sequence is TGTGCCAGCAGCTTAGGGGACAGGGAGAATGAAAAACTGTTTTTT.

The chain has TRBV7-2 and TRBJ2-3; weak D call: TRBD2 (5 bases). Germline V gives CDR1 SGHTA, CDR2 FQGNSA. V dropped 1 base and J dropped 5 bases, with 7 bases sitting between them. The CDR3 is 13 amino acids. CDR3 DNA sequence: TGTGCCAGCAGCTTAGGAGGGAAAGATACGCAGTATTTT. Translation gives CASSLGGKDTQYF.

Here the CDR3 reads CASSIRPSLAGSMVAQYF. The CDR3 nucleotides read TGTGCCAGCAGTATCCGACCCTCACTAGCGGGATCTATGGTGGCCCAGTACTTC. The chain carries TRBV27 and TRBJ2-5; 10 bases are shared with TRBD2. Germline lookup yields CDR1 MNHEY and CDR2 SMNVEV (reference sequence). Trimming at V came to 5 bases and at J to 9 bases, leaving 21 bases not matched to a gene. The CDR3 runs 18 residues.

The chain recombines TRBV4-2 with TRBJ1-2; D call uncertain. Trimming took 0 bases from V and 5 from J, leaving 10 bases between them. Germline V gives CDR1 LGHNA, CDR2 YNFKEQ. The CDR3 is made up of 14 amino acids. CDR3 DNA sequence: TGTGCCAGCAGCCAAGAACCCGGTCCGTATGGCTACACCTTC. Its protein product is CASSQEPGPYGYTF.

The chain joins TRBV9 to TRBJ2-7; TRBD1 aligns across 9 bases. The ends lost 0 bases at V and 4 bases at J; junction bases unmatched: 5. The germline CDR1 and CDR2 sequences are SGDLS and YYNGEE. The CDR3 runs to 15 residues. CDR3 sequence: CASSVATGQGYEQYF. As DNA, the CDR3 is TGTGCCAGCAGCGTAGCTACGGGACAGGGATACGAGCAGTACTTC.

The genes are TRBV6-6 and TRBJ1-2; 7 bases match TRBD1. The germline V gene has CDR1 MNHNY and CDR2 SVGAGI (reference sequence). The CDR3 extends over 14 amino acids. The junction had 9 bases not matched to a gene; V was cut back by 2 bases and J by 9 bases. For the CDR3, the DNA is TGTGCCAGCAGTTACGACAGGGAAATTTTGAGCTACACCTTC. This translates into CASSYDREILSYTF.

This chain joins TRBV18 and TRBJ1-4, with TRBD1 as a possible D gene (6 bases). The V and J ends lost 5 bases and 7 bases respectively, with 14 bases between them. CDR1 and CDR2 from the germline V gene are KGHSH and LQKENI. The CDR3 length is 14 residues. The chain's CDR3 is CASSLQGRVEKLFF. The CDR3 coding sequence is TGTGCCAGCTCATTACAGGGCAGAGTTGAAAAACTGTTTTTT.

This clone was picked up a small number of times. CDR3 coding DNA: TGTGCCAGTAACACGGACAGTTCCCCTTATGGCTACACCTTC. It is translated as CASNTDSSPYGYTF. The genes are TRBV19 and TRBJ1-2, with a tentative D call TRBD1 (6 bases). Per germline, CDR1 LNHDA and CDR2 SQIVND (reference sequence). The CDR3 covers 14 residues. V lost 7 bases and J lost 5, with 17 bases in between.

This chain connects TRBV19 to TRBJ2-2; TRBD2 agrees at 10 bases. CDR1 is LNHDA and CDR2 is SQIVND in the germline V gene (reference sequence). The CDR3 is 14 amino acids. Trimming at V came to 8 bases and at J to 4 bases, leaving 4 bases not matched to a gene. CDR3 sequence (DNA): TGTGCCAGTGCTAGCGGGAGCGCCACCGGGGAGCTGTTTTTT. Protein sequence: CASASGSATGELFF.

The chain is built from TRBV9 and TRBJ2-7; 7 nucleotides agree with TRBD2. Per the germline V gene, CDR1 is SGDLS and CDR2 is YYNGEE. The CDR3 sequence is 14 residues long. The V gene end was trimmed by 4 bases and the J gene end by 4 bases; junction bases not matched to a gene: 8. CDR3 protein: CASSPRTSSYEQYF. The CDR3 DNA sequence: TGTGCCAGCAGCCCCAGGACTAGTTCGTACGAGCAGTACTTC.

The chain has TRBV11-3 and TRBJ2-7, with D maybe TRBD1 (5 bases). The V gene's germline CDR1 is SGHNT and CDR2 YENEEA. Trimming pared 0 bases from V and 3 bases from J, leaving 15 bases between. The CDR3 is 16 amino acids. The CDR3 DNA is TGTGCCAGCAGCTTAGATAACAGGCTTGGCCTCTACGAGCAGTACTTC. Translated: CASSLDNRLGLYEQYF.

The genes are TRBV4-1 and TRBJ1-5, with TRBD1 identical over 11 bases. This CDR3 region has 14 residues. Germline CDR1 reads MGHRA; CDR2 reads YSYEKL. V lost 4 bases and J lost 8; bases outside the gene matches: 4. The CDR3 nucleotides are TGCGCCAGCAGCCGGGACAGGGGGAGGGAGCCCCAGCATTTT. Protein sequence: CASSRDRGREPQHF.

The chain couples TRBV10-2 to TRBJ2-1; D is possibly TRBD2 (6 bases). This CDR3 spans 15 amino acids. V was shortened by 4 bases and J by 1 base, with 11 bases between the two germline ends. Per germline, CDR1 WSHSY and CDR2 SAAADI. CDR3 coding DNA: TGCGCCAGCAGTGCAGCGGGCCCATCCTACAATGAGCAGTTCTTC. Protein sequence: CASSAAGPSYNEQFF.

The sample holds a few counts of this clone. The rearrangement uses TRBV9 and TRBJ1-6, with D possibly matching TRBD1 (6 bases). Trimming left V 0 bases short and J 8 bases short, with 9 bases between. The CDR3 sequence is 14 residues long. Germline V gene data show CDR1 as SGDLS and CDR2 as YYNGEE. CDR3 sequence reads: CASSVGGRDSPLHF. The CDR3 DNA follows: TGTGCCAGCAGCGTAGGGGGGCGGGATTCACCCCTCCACTTT.

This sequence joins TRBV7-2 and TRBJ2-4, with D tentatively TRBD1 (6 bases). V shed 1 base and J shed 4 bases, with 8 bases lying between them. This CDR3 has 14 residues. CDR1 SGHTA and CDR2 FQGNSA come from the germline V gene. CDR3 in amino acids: CASSLEGGKNIQYF. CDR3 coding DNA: TGTGCCAGCAGCTTAGAAGGGGGAAAAAACATTCAGTACTTC.

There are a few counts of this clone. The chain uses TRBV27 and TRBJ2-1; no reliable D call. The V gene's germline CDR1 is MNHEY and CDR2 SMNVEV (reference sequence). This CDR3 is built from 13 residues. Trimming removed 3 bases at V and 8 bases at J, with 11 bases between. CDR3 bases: TGTGCCAGCAGTTTCCTACCTACGCATGAGCAGTTCTTC. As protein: CASSFLPTHEQFF.

The CDR3 loop is CASSSTLDRLADTF. The DNA for the CDR3 is TGTGCCAGCAGCTCGACTTTGGACAGACTGGCTGACACCTTC. The chain has TRBV5-5 and TRBJ1-2; possibly TRBD1 for D (6 bases). Germline V gives CDR1 SGHKS, CDR2 YYEKEE (reference sequence). This CDR3 contains 14 residues. V was pared by 3 bases and J by 12 bases, with 21 bases between. Using reference TRBV5-5 and TRBJ1-2 for the parts outside the CDR3, the full variable domain is DAGVTQSPTHLIKTRGQQVTLRCSPISGHKSVSWYQQVLGQGPQFIFQYYEKEERGRGNFPDRFSARQFPNYSSELNVNALLLGDSALYLCASSSTLDRLADTFGSGTRLTVV.

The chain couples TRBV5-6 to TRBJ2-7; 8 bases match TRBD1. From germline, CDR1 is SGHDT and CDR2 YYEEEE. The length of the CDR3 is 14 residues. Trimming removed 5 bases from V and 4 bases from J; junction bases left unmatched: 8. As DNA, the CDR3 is TGTGCCAGCAGTCTAAGGACAGGGATATACGAGCAGTACTTC. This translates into CASSLRTGIYEQYF.